What follows are 5 T cell receptor beta chains derived from one specimen sequenced in a study of T cell responses to AZD1222 COVID-19 vaccine. Measured with immunoSEQ multiplex PCR; TCRdb has only the in-frame clones, and not every one. The data show about 120,000 clones, approximately 90% seen once. Here the sequenced sample was peripheral blood, taken on day 0 of AZD1222 vaccination. These receptors came from an adult in good health.

This clone was seen only a few times. The V gene is TRBV10-3, the J gene TRBJ1-6, with TRBD1 matching 11 bases. The CDR3 spans 15 residues. V was pared by 8 bases and J by 4 bases, with 4 bases of the junction left unmatched. Germline CDR1 is ENHRY and CDR2 is SYGVKD. CDR3 sequence: CAIGQGANYNSPLHF. The CDR3 DNA reads as TGTGCCATCGGACAGGGGGCTAATTATAATTCACCCCTCCACTTT.

V usage is TRBV7-6 and J usage is TRBJ2-5, with 16 bases lining up with TRBD2. The CDR3 runs 20 residues. The junction had 11 bases not matched to a gene; V was cut back by 2 bases and J by 2 bases. Germline CDR1 is SGHVS and CDR2 is FNYEAQ. This CDR3 is CASSLTSGTSGGDHQETQYF. CDR3 nucleotide sequence: TGTGCCAGCAGCTTAACCTCCGGGACTAGCGGGGGGGATCATCAAGAGACCCAGTACTTC.

This chain uses TRBV30 with TRBJ1-2, with D uncertain. CDR3 length equals 11 residues. Germline assignment: CDR1 GTSNPN and CDR2 SVGIG (reference sequence). Trimming shortened V by 6 bases and J by 8 bases, and 13 bases separated the two germline ends. The CDR3: CACNTVGGYTF. The CDR3 nucleotides read TGTGCCTGCAATACAGTGGGGGGCTACACCTTC.

This clone was detected once. This chain uses TRBV7-8 with TRBJ2-2; D is uncertain. Looked up from germline, CDR1 is SGHVS and CDR2 is FQNEAQ. The V end lost 5 bases, the J end lost 6 bases, and 19 bases lay between the germline ends. The CDR3 is 16 amino acids. The CDR3 DNA sequence: TGTGCCAGCAGCCCCCACCGATCAGAGGCTTCCGGGGAGCTGTTTTTT. It is translated as CASSPHRSEASGELFF.

The rearrangement uses TRBV28 and TRBJ2-3; D is uncertain. The CDR3 consists of 14 residues. CDR1 is MDHEN, CDR2 SYDVKM, per germline. The V end was cut by 1 base, the J end by 6 bases, with 11 bases between. The CDR3 loop is CASSLFPVADTQYF. CDR3 in DNA: TGTGCCAGCAGTTTATTTCCCGTCGCGGATACGCAGTATTTT. Supplemented by reference TRBV28 and TRBJ2-3, the full variable domain reads DVKVTQSSRYLVKRTGEKVFLECVQDMDHENMFWYRQDPGLGLRLIYFSYDVKMKEKGDIPEGYSVSREKKERFSLILESASTNQTSMYLCASSLFPVADTQYFGPGTRLTVL.